Presented here are 24 T cell receptor beta chains from one specimen sequenced in a study of vaccination and CD4 T cells after COVID-19 (dated by TCRdb to the early 2020s). No cognate antigen is known for these TCRs. Libraries were made using PCR. TCRdb shows the sequencer as Illumina iSeq 100. TCR sequencing of DNA from cultured CD4+ T cells used the Oncomine TCR Beta short-read assay at the Johns Hopkins FTIC core. TCRdb handled the public reads itself, with Q25 trimming in fastp and clone calling in MiXCR, and kept productive beta chains. When rows share a CDR3 protein, they turn into one entry using the most common DNA and genes. The sample includes 4,600 or so distinct CDR3 sequences, with around two fifths observed a single time. The top ten clonotypes cover 41% of the sample. The treatment or condition label for this specimen denotes: roughly 10-day PBMC culture with coronavirus spike peptide pools or control peptides (ViraFEST assay).

Sequenced input: CD4+ T cells from blood, cultured in vitro. These receptors all stem from a human donor who had recovered from COVID-19.

This clonotype occurred a few times. CDR3 in amino acids: CASSKYGDTQYF. Here the CDR3 DNA reads TGTGCCAGCAGCAAGTATGGGGATACGCAGTATTTT. The chain recombines TRBV7-3 with TRBJ2-3; D uncertain. Germline loops: CDR1 SGHTA, CDR2 FQGTGA. The CDR3 contains 12 residues. The V end lost 5 bases, the J end lost 6 bases, and 9 bases lay between the germline ends.

This clonotype occurred once. The chain recombines TRBV7-9 with TRBJ2-5, with 8 bases aligning to TRBD1. Trimming took 5 bases from V and 2 from J; bases not matched to a gene: 7. This CDR3 contains 15 residues. CDR1 SEHNR and CDR2 FQNEAQ come from the germline V gene (reference sequence). The CDR3 here is CASSAVRQGQETQYF. CDR3 DNA sequence: TGTGCCAGCAGCGCAGTAAGACAGGGGCAAGAGACCCAGTACTTC.

The chain employs TRBV20-1 and TRBJ2-5; 8 nucleotides match TRBD2. After removal of 1 base from V and 5 bases from J, the junction contained 3 bases not matched to a gene. CDR3 size: 13 residues. Germline V gene lookup returns CDR1 DFQATT and CDR2 SNEGSKA (reference sequence). The chain's CDR3 is CSARGRGRETQYF. CDR3 DNA: TGCAGTGCTAGAGGCCGCGGGAGGGAGACCCAGTACTTC.

The chain uses TRBV30 and TRBJ2-1, with 8 bases identical to TRBD2. With 1 base clipped from V and 8 bases from J, the junction kept 7 bases outside the gene matches. Germline V gene sequence: CDR1 GTSNPN, CDR2 SVGIG (reference sequence). The CDR3 totals 14 residues. CDR3 sequence (DNA): TGTGCCTGGAGTGGGACGGGGGGGGCCCATGAGCAGTTCTTC. Its protein is CAWSGTGGAHEQFF.

Only a few counts were recorded for this clonotype. The V gene is TRBV15, the J gene TRBJ1-4; 7 nucleotides align to TRBD1. After removal of 1 base from V and 7 bases from J, the junction contained 3 bases not matched to a gene. From germline, CDR1 is LNHNV and CDR2 YYDKDF (reference sequence). The CDR3 consists of 14 residues. The DNA for the CDR3 is TGTGCCACCAGCAGAGGTACAGGGGTTGAAAAACTGTTTTTT. Amino acid sequence: CATSRGTGVEKLFF.

DNA of the CDR3: TGTGCCAGCAGTTTGGTCGGCAGCCCGCAAGAGACCCAGTACTTC. Its translation is CASSLVGSPQETQYF. The V and J genes are TRBV12-3 or TRBV12-4 and TRBJ2-5; the D is unclear. The CDR3 totals 15 residues. V dropped 3 bases and J dropped 2 bases, with 13 bases sitting between them.

The rearrangement uses TRBV5-4 and TRBJ2-7, with D tentatively TRBD1 (5 bases). CDR1 and CDR2 from the germline V gene are SGHNT and YYREEE (reference sequence). This CDR3 comprises 14 residues. V gave up 4 bases and J gave up 6 bases, with 17 bases separating them. The CDR3 DNA is TGTGCCAGCAGCGGGGTTGGATCAGGGCGCGAGCAGTACTTC. It specifies CASSGVGSGREQYF.

This chain uses TRBV7-9 with TRBJ2-2; 7 nucleotides agree with TRBD1. This CDR3 has 17 amino acids. V lost 1 base and J lost 7; bases outside the gene matches: 12. CDR1 is SEHNR, CDR2 FQNEAQ, per germline (reference sequence). The CDR3 loop is CASSLVGLGQDRGELFF. The CDR3 DNA reads TGTGCCAGCAGCTTAGTCGGCCTAGGACAGGACCGCGGGGAGCTGTTTTTT.

The chain couples TRBV7-9 to TRBJ1-2; D unresolved. Germline CDR1 SEHNR, CDR2 FQNEAQ (reference sequence). The V end was cut by 5 bases, the J end by 0 bases, with 7 bases between. The CDR3 runs 13 residues. CDR3 sequence (DNA): TGTGCCAGCAGCGATAGGACTAACTATGGCTACACCTTC. This translates into CASSDRTNYGYTF.

The sample holds a few counts of this clonotype. The chain joins TRBV20-1 to TRBJ2-3, with D unclear. CDR3 length equals 11 residues. Germline lookup yields CDR1 DFQATT and CDR2 SNEGSKA (reference sequence). Trimming stripped 0 bases from V and 6 bases from J, with 4 bases between. CDR3 DNA sequence: TGCAGTGCTAGAGATTTCGATACGCAGTATTTT. Residues: CSARDFDTQYF.

This clonotype was seen only a few times. The V and J genes are TRBV10-3 and TRBJ2-5; TRBD1 matches at 10 bases. V gave up 5 bases and J gave up 5 bases; unmatched junction bases: 8. The CDR3 runs to 15 residues. Per the germline V gene, CDR1 is ENHRY and CDR2 is SYGVKD. CDR3 DNA: TGTGCCATCAGTATGGGACAGGGGACCCTTGAGACCCAGTACTTC. This gives the protein CAISMGQGTLETQYF.

By its share, this clonotype is hyperexpanded. One end of the junction varies from germline; a read error may be responsible. The genes are TRBV7-7 and TRBJ2-5; no reliable D call. There are 12 residues in the CDR3. CDR1 and CDR2 from the germline V gene are SSHAT and FNYEAQ (reference sequence). CDR3 nucleotide sequence: TGTGCTAGCAGCGCCGACCAAGAGACCCAGTACTTC. It encodes CASSADQETQYF.

The chain couples TRBV2 to TRBJ2-3; D gene unclear. Germline CDR1 SNHLY, CDR2 FYNNEI. V gave up 8 bases and J gave up 3 bases, with 9 bases separating them. There are 12 residues in the CDR3. The CDR3 nucleotides are TGTGCCAGCGGTTCGGATACAGATACGCAGTATTTT. Protein product: CASGSDTDTQYF.

This clonotype was counted between two and nine times. The chain uses TRBV6-1 and TRBJ2-3; TRBD2 might be the D (6 bases). Germline CDR1 reads MNHNS; CDR2 reads SASEGT. V lost 5 bases and J 0 bases, leaving 18 bases between the germline ends. The CDR3 has 17 amino acids. The CDR3 DNA is TGTGCCAGCAGTACCCCGCGGACTAACCCTAGCACAGATACGCAGTATTTT. Translation: CASSTPRTNPSTDTQYF.

A few counts support this clonotype. The rearrangement uses TRBV10-3 and TRBJ2-5; either TRBD1 or TRBD2 may supply D (5 bases each). V shed 0 bases and J shed 8 bases, with 13 bases lying between them. The CDR3 contains 14 residues. Germline V gene lookup returns CDR1 ENHRY and CDR2 SYGVKD. The CDR3 DNA sequence: TGTGCCATCAGTGAGTCTATCGGGGCGATAACCCAGTACTTC. This translates into CAISESIGAITQYF.

V and J are TRBV4-1 and TRBJ2-1; 13 nucleotides agree with TRBD2. The CDR3 loop spans 15 amino acids. The V and J ends lost 6 bases and 5 bases, in that order; junction bases with no gene match: 4. Germline V lookup: CDR1 MGHRA, CDR2 YSYEKL. CDR3 nucleotides: TGCGCCAGCAGAGCAGGACTAGCGGGGGACAATGAGCAGTTCTTC. It is translated as CASRAGLAGDNEQFF.

The rearrangement joins TRBV27 to TRBJ2-5; D not certain. The V end was cut by 7 bases, the J end by 5 bases, with 14 bases between. The CDR3 is 13 amino acids. Germline V CDR1 and CDR2: MNHEY, SMNVEV (reference sequence). In nucleotides, the CDR3 is TGTGCCAGCACTTTTATCAGTTTCGAGACCCAGTACTTC. It is translated as CASTFISFETQYF.

The table lists this clonotype with a few counts. This chain uses TRBV6-1 with TRBJ1-1; TRBD1 is a possible D gene (6 bases). Germline V CDR1 and CDR2: MNHNS, SASEGT. The CDR3 runs to 14 residues. Trimming took off 6 bases at V and 4 bases at J, with 15 bases between the two ends. CDR3 loop: CASRKGTLGTEAFF. The CDR3 nucleotides are TGTGCCAGCAGGAAAGGGACACTTGGCACTGAAGCTTTCTTT.

This chain joins TRBV5-1 and TRBJ2-1; D could derive from TRBD1 or TRBD2 (5 bases each). Germline values: CDR1 SGHRS, CDR2 YFSETQ. V was trimmed by 3 bases and J by 2 bases, leaving 15 bases between them. The CDR3 sequence is 16 residues long. The CDR3 DNA sequence: TGCGCCAGCAGCTCGGGACCGACTAACCCCTACAATGAGCAGTTCTTC. It codes for CASSSGPTNPYNEQFF.

The chain is built from TRBV20-1 and TRBJ1-1; perhaps TRBD1 as D (6 bases). CDR3 size: 14 residues. V lost 1 base and J lost 1, with 10 bases in between. Germline assignment: CDR1 DFQATT and CDR2 SNEGSKA (reference sequence). The CDR3 here is CSARGGTSNTEAFF. The CDR3 DNA reads TGCAGTGCTAGAGGGGGGACATCGAACACTGAAGCTTTCTTT.

This rearrangement joins TRBV4-2 to TRBJ1-1; D possibly corresponds to TRBD1 (6 bases). The length of the CDR3 is 15 residues. V gave up 0 bases and J gave up 0 bases, with 8 bases separating them. Per the germline V gene, CDR1 is LGHNA and CDR2 is YNFKEQ. CDR3 residues: CASSQDGTLNTEAFF. The CDR3 bases are TGTGCCAGCAGCCAAGATGGGACATTGAACACTGAAGCTTTCTTT.

This sequence joins TRBV6-1 and TRBJ2-7; maybe TRBD2 (6 bases). Trimming stripped 7 bases from V and 1 base from J, with 14 bases between. This CDR3 region has 14 residues. CDR1 and CDR2 (germline): MNHNS, SASEGT. The CDR3 here is CASMTRGESYEQYF. The CDR3 coding sequence is TGTGCCAGCATGACGCGGGGCGAGTCCTACGAGCAGTACTTC.

The chain couples TRBV20-1 to TRBJ2-7; 9 bases are shared with TRBD1. The V and J ends lost 1 base and 1 base, in that order; junction bases with no gene match: 2. The CDR3 consists of 14 residues. The V gene's germline CDR1 is DFQATT and CDR2 SNEGSKA (reference sequence). In nucleotides, the CDR3 is TGCAGTGCTAGAGGGGACAGGGCGTCCTACGAGCAGTACTTC. Translation: CSARGDRASYEQYF.

V is TRBV7-6 and J is TRBJ2-5; the D is unclear. Trimming stripped 5 bases from V and 4 bases from J, with 14 bases between. The CDR3 covers 14 residues. Germline-derived CDR1 and CDR2 are SGHVS and FNYEAQ. For the CDR3, the DNA is TGTGCCAGCAGCCTCCCCTCGGCCCTAGAGACCCAGTACTTC. Residues: CASSLPSALETQYF.